These 19 T cell receptor beta chains came from one sample sequenced in a study of a mutant IDH1 vaccine in newly diagnosed glioma. Some clones are missing from TCRdb's copy, which holds only in-frame ones; the method was immunoSEQ multiplex PCR. In the table there are roughly 19,000 clones, approximately 86% of which are singletons. Described time point: baseline, week 1 (first vaccination visit). Indicated treatment: pre-vaccination baseline after standard-of-care therapy. Sequenced here: PBMCs, sampled from a glioma patient treated with radiotherapy, temozolomide or both. The source is a man in his forties with glioma.

V and J are TRBV5-4 and TRBJ1-5; 7 bases line up with TRBD1. The junction had 0 bases not matched to a gene; V was cut back by 2 bases and J by 1 base. Germline CDR1 SGHNT, CDR2 YYREEE (reference sequence). This CDR3 contains 14 residues. CDR3: CASSLGGSNQPQHF. The CDR3 bases are TGTGCCAGCAGCTTAGGGGGCAGCAATCAGCCCCAGCATTTT.

The chain joins TRBV5-4 to TRBJ2-2; D is unresolved. This CDR3 region has 13 residues. Germline lookup yields CDR1 SGHNT and CDR2 YYREEE (reference sequence). V was cut by 0 bases and J by 9 bases, with 9 bases left in between. The CDR3 spells CASSLAGVRELFF. DNA of the CDR3: TGTGCCAGCAGCTTGGCAGGTGTAAGGGAGCTGTTTTTT.

The chain uses TRBV5-6 and TRBJ2-5, with D tentatively TRBD2 (6 bases). The germline CDR1 and CDR2 sequences are SGHDT and YYEEEE. Trimming removed 9 bases from V and 2 bases from J, with 17 bases in between. This CDR3 is built from 14 residues. The DNA for the CDR3 is TGTGCCACATTCAAGCGGGCGGGACAAGAGACCCAGTACTTC. It encodes CATFKRAGQETQYF.

The chain couples TRBV9 to TRBJ2-7; 13 bases agree with TRBD2. V trimming: 4 bases; J trimming: 2 bases; junction bases outside the gene matches: 3. Germline CDR1 and CDR2: SGDLS and YYNGEE. The CDR3 has 15 residues. The CDR3, as DNA: TGTGCCAGCAGCATCGGACTAGCGGGGGCCTACGAGCAGTACTTC. Encoded protein: CASSIGLAGAYEQYF. The full variable domain, in which reference TRBV9 and TRBJ2-7 provide the parts outside the CDR3, is DSGVTQTPKHLITATGQRVTLRCSPRSGDLSVYWYQQSLDQGLQFLIQYYNGEERAKGNILERFSAQQFPDLHSELNLSSLELGDSALYFCASSIGLAGAYEQYFGPGTRLTVT.

In this sample, this clone turned up once. V and J are TRBV7-2 and TRBJ1-3; 9 bases are shared with TRBD1. With V trimmed by 3 bases and J by 4 bases, 10 bases remained unmatched. CDR3 length: 17 residues. Germline CDR1 is SGHTA and CDR2 is FQGNSA. The CDR3 sequence is CASSFGPSGQGGNTIYF. As DNA, the CDR3 is TGTGCCAGCAGCTTCGGCCCCAGCGGACAGGGGGGAAACACCATATATTTT.

The J gene is TRBJ1-3, the V gene TRBV29-1; a possible D gene is TRBD1 (6 bases). This CDR3 comprises 13 residues. Trimming cost V 7 bases and J 0 bases, with 10 bases left between them. Germline V gene data show CDR1 as SQVTM and CDR2 as ANQGSEA. CDR3 coding DNA: TGCAGCGCCCGGACAGACTCTGGAAACACCATATATTTT. This codes for CSARTDSGNTIYF.

J is TRBJ2-7 and V is TRBV6-6; 9 nucleotides line up with TRBD2. CDR3 length: 15 residues. Germline CDR1 is MNHNY and CDR2 is SVGAGI (reference sequence). The trim removed 5 bases at V and 6 bases at J, leaving 11 bases unmatched. CDR3 sequence reads: CASSQISGSAGEQYF. Written as DNA, the CDR3 is TGTGCCAGCAGTCAAATTAGCGGGAGCGCGGGCGAGCAGTACTTC.

The chain combines TRBV6-4 with TRBJ2-3, with 10 bases lining up with TRBD1. Germline assignment: CDR1 MRHNA and CDR2 SNTAGT. Trimming removed 5 bases from V and 4 bases from J; junction bases left unmatched: 3. CDR3 size: 14 residues. CDR3 sequence (DNA): TGTGCCAGCAGTCAAGGGACAGGGGCAGATACGCAGTATTTT. It codes for CASSQGTGADTQYF.

V usage is TRBV18 and J usage is TRBJ1-1; 7 bases agree with TRBD1. V lost 0 bases to trimming and J lost 5 bases; unmatched junction nucleotides: 6. This CDR3 has 15 residues. Germline V gives CDR1 KGHSH, CDR2 LQKENI. The CDR3 sequence is CASSPPRGQGTEAFF. CDR3 nucleotides: TGTGCCAGCTCACCACCGAGGGGGCAAGGGACTGAAGCTTTCTTT.

The chain uses TRBV7-2 and TRBJ1-2; D unresolved. CDR1 and CDR2 (germline): SGHTA, FQGNSA. V shed 5 bases and J shed 4 bases, with 14 bases lying between them. This CDR3 region has 14 residues. The CDR3 loop is CASSQLSGSYGYTF. The CDR3 nucleotides are TGTGCCAGCAGCCAGTTGTCGGGGAGCTATGGCTACACCTTC.

The CDR3 nucleotides read TGTGCCAGCAGACCCCGGGTTGAGGTGAGGACTGAAGCTTTCTTT. Its translation: CASRPRVEVRTEAFF. The chain joins TRBV6-5 to TRBJ1-1; D is uncertain. Trimming shortened V by 6 bases and J by 5 bases, and 19 bases separated the two germline ends. This CDR3 contains 15 residues. CDR1 and CDR2 from the germline V gene are MNHEY and SVGAGI.

This chain uses TRBV5-1 with TRBJ2-7; 9 nucleotides match TRBD1. CDR1 is SGHRS and CDR2 is YFSETQ in the germline V gene. The junction had 7 bases not matched to a gene; V was cut back by 0 bases and J by 9 bases. This CDR3 is 14 amino acids long. The DNA for the CDR3 is TGCGCCAGCAGCTTGGGAGAGACAGGGGGAAGGCAGTACTTC. The encoded protein is CASSLGETGGRQYF.

The chain is built from TRBV5-1 and TRBJ2-5; TRBD1 matches at 7 bases. The germline V gene encodes CDR1 SGHRS and CDR2 YFSETQ. The V and J ends lost 4 bases and 2 bases, in that order; junction bases with no gene match: 2. The CDR3 is 13 amino acids. The CDR3 loop is CASSPTGQETQYF. Here the CDR3 DNA reads TGCGCCAGCAGCCCGACAGGGCAAGAGACCCAGTACTTC.

The chain is built from TRBV10-3 and TRBJ1-1; D is uncertain. The CDR3 length is 11 residues. Per germline, CDR1 ENHRY and CDR2 SYGVKD. V dropped 6 bases and J dropped 9 bases, with 11 bases sitting between them. CDR3 sequence (DNA): TGTGCCATCAGCTCCGGAGGGAAAGCTTTCTTT. It translates to CAISSGGKAFF.

The chain combines TRBV5-6 with TRBJ2-5, with 7 bases aligning to TRBD2. The length of the CDR3 is 16 residues. After removal of 0 bases from V and 2 bases from J, the junction contained 7 bases not matched to a gene. Germline values: CDR1 SGHDT, CDR2 YYEEEE. The CDR3 loop is CASSLDQREVQETQYF. The CDR3 nucleotides read TGTGCCAGCAGCTTGGACCAGCGGGAAGTGCAAGAGACCCAGTACTTC.

V usage is TRBV2 and J usage is TRBJ1-5, with 7 bases identical to TRBD1. Trimming removed 9 bases from V and 0 bases from J; junction bases left unmatched: 5. Germline CDR1 SNHLY, CDR2 FYNNEI. The CDR3 length is 14 residues. CDR3 residues: CASRGQFSNQPQHF. CDR3 DNA: TGTGCCAGTAGGGGACAGTTTAGCAATCAGCCCCAGCATTTT.

This rearrangement joins TRBV7-9 to TRBJ2-7, with D perhaps matching TRBD2 (5 bases). Germline CDR1 SEHNR, CDR2 FQNEAQ (reference sequence). V was pared by 5 bases and J by 7 bases, with 12 bases between. There are 12 residues in the CDR3. CDR3 DNA sequence: TGTGCCAGCAGCCCCGGACGGGGTGAGCAGTACGTC. It specifies CASSPGRGEQYV.

In its sample, this clone was seen once. The chain uses TRBV14 and TRBJ2-7, with D perhaps TRBD2 (7 bases). The CDR3 consists of 16 residues. The germline V and J ends were trimmed by 1 base and 1 base, with 14 bases remaining between them. In germline, CDR1 is SGHDN, CDR2 FVKESK. CDR3 sequence: CASSQGVRGASYEQYF. The DNA for the CDR3 is TGTGCCAGCAGCCAAGGGGTTCGGGGGGCATCCTACGAGCAGTACTTC.

The rearrangement links TRBV9 to TRBJ1-5, with a weak D call TRBD1 (6 bases). CDR3 length: 15 amino acids. Germline CDR1 and CDR2: SGDLS and YYNGEE. V lost 5 bases to trimming and J lost 5 bases, with 17 bases between them. The CDR3 bases are TGTGCCAGCAGTGAGGGGGACACTCGTTATCAGCCCCAGCATTTT. Its protein is CASSEGDTRYQPQHF.